What follows are 19 T cell receptor beta chains derived from one specimen sequenced in a study of blood T cell repertoires in COVID-19. Sequencing was performed with immunoSEQ multiplex PCR; in TCRdb, only in-frame clones are kept and a portion is missing. The sample shows over 100,000 clones, around nine tenths of them seen only once. Input material: peripheral blood. These receptors originate from a woman between 45 and 65 years old with COVID-19, enrolled during active disease.

The V gene is TRBV18, the J gene TRBJ1-4; 7 bases align to TRBD1. CDR1 and CDR2 from the germline V gene are KGHSH and LQKENI. After removal of 6 bases from V and 5 bases from J, the junction contained 3 bases not matched to a gene. The CDR3 is made up of 13 amino acids. CDR3 loop: CASSGQRNEKLFF. For the CDR3, the DNA is TGTGCCAGCTCGGGACAGAGGAATGAAAAACTGTTTTTT.

The rearrangement joins TRBV11-2 to TRBJ1-1, with a weak D call TRBD1 (5 bases). The CDR3 runs to 15 residues. Germline CDR1 is SGHAT and CDR2 is FQNNGV. V was cut by 1 base and J by 9 bases, with 18 bases left in between. CDR3 DNA sequence: TGTGCCAGCAGCTTAGTCAAGGGGCGGATGGAAAAAGCTTTCTTT. This translates into CASSLVKGRMEKAFF.

The chain employs TRBV24-1 and TRBJ2-1; 8 nucleotides align to TRBD1. The CDR3 spans 13 residues. V was clipped by 8 bases and J by 4 bases; unmatched bases: 3. Germline assignment: CDR1 KGHDR and CDR2 SFDVKD. The CDR3 DNA is TGTGCCACCATGGGGACAGGTTACAATGAGCAGTTCTTC. It codes for CATMGTGYNEQFF.

The chain employs TRBV5-5 and TRBJ1-6, with 8 bases lining up with TRBD1. Germline-derived CDR1 and CDR2 are SGHKS and YYEKEE (reference sequence). The CDR3 is 16 amino acids. V shed 4 bases and J 2 bases; nucleotides not matched to a gene: 5. CDR3 in DNA: TGTGCCAGCAGCAAGACAGGGGACGCCTATAATTCACCCCTCCACTTT. Its translation is CASSKTGDAYNSPLHF.

This sequence joins TRBV7-8 and TRBJ2-2; unclear D gene. V was shortened by 1 base and J by 7 bases, with 7 bases between the two germline ends. Germline-derived CDR1 and CDR2 are SGHVS and FQNEAQ. This CDR3 is 13 amino acids long. CDR3: CASSLGVGGELFF. The CDR3 nucleotides read TGTGCCAGCAGCTTAGGCGTCGGCGGGGAGCTGTTTTTT. Variable domain in full (rest from reference TRBV7-8 and TRBJ2-2): GAGVSQSPRYKVAKRGQDVALRCDPISGHVSLFWYQQALGQGPEFLTYFQNEAQLDKSGLPSDRFFAERPEGSVSTLKIQRTQQEDSAVYLCASSLGVGGELFFGEGSRLTVL.

The rearrangement joins TRBV4-3 to TRBJ2-7; tentatively, D is TRBD2 (5 bases). Germline values: CDR1 LGHNA, CDR2 YSLEER. V was shortened by 0 bases and J by 3 bases, with 9 bases between the two germline ends. The CDR3 has 14 residues. The CDR3 DNA sequence: TGCGCCAGCAGCCAAGAAAGAGACTACTACGAGCAGTACTTC. It is translated as CASSQERDYYEQYF.

This clone has just a few counts. This chain links TRBV11-2 with TRBJ2-7; D remains unclear. The germline CDR1 and CDR2 sequences are SGHAT and FQNNGV. The CDR3 totals 14 residues. The germline V and J ends were trimmed by 0 bases and 5 bases, with 11 bases remaining between them. The CDR3 protein is CASSLDGMRNEQYV. CDR3 DNA sequence: TGTGCCAGCAGCTTAGACGGAATGCGGAACGAGCAGTACGTC.

V gene TRBV19 combines with J gene TRBJ2-3; 9 bases are shared with TRBD1. The V and J ends lost 6 bases and 4 bases, in that order; junction bases with no gene match: 2. The V gene's germline CDR1 is LNHDA and CDR2 SQIVND (reference sequence). This CDR3 has 13 amino acids. The CDR3 coding sequence is TGTGCCAGTAGGACAGGGGGGTCAGATACGCAGTATTTT. It yields the protein CASRTGGSDTQYF. The complete variable domain, with remaining parts taken from reference TRBV19 and TRBJ2-3, reads DGGITQSPKYLFRKEGQNVTLSCEQNLNHDAMYWYRQDPGQGLRLIYYSQIVNDFQKGDIAEGYSVSREKKESFPLTVTSAQKNPTAFYLCASRTGGSDTQYFGPGTRLTVL.

This clone showed up just a few times. The V call is TRBV4-1, the J call TRBJ2-7; the D gene is possibly TRBD2 (7 bases). The CDR3 length is 14 residues. Between the trimmed V and J ends, which lost 0 bases and 2 bases, there was a span of 8 bases. Germline values: CDR1 MGHRA, CDR2 YSYEKL. DNA of the CDR3: TGCGCCAGCAGCCAAGAGCGGGGGCCCTACGAGCAGTACGTC. It specifies CASSQERGPYEQYV.

The chain carries TRBV19 and TRBJ1-6, with TRBD1 as a possible D gene (5 bases). V lost 5 bases and J 10 bases, leaving 18 bases between the germline ends. This CDR3 has 15 residues. Per germline, CDR1 LNHDA and CDR2 SQIVND (reference sequence). The CDR3 region has the DNA TGTGCCAGTAGTCCTGGGACTATCTGGAGATCACCCCTCCACTTT. Translated, it gives CASSPGTIWRSPLHF.

The J gene is TRBJ1-2, the V gene TRBV5-1; 8 positions match TRBD1. CDR1 and CDR2 from the germline V gene are SGHRS and YFSETQ. Trimming removed 4 bases from V and 5 bases from J; junction bases left unmatched: 4. CDR3 length: 13 amino acids. DNA for the CDR3: TGCGCCAGCAGCACAGGGGGACAGTATGGCTACACCTTC. Amino acid sequence: CASSTGGQYGYTF.

The V gene is TRBV18, the J gene TRBJ2-1; 8 bases match TRBD1. CDR1 and CDR2 from the germline V gene are KGHSH and LQKENI. CDR3 length: 16 amino acids. V shed 3 bases, J shed 2 bases, and the junction held 6 bases outside the gene matches. For the CDR3, the DNA is TGTGCCAGCTCACCCCTACCGACAGGGGCCTACAATGAGCAGTTCTTC. Translation gives CASSPLPTGAYNEQFF.

The chain couples TRBV12-3 or TRBV12-4 to TRBJ2-2, with a possible D match to TRBD1 (5 bases). Trimming took off 3 bases at V and 6 bases at J, with 8 bases between the two ends. The CDR3 totals 13 residues. Here the CDR3 reads CASSFQGPGELFF. The CDR3 nucleotides read TGTGCCAGCAGTTTCCAGGGCCCCGGGGAGCTGTTTTTT.

As DNA, the CDR3 is TGTGCCATCAGTGACGGGTCGGCGTCAGACTATGGCTACACCTTC. Protein product: CAISDGSASDYGYTF. The genes are TRBV10-3 and TRBJ1-2; unclear D gene. V was clipped by 3 bases and J by 3 bases, with 14 bases between them. CDR3 size: 15 residues. Germline lookup yields CDR1 ENHRY and CDR2 SYGVKD.

The chain has TRBV19 and TRBJ1-1; D might be TRBD1 (5 bases). Germline values: CDR1 LNHDA, CDR2 SQIVND (reference sequence). Trimming left V 3 bases short and J 4 bases short, with 12 bases between. This CDR3 region has 14 residues. The CDR3 is CASSIMGGGTEAFF. The CDR3 DNA sequence: TGTGCCAGTAGTATTATGGGGGGGGGCACTGAAGCTTTCTTT. Supplemented by reference TRBV19 and TRBJ1-1, the full variable domain reads DGGITQSPKYLFRKEGQNVTLSCEQNLNHDAMYWYRQDPGQGLRLIYYSQIVNDFQKGDIAEGYSVSREKKESFPLTVTSAQKNPTAFYLCASSIMGGGTEAFFGQGTRLTVV.

This chain connects TRBV5-6 to TRBJ1-2; 12 nucleotides align to TRBD1. J gave up 6 bases and V 3 bases, and 9 bases lay outside the gene matches. This CDR3 is 16 amino acids long. Germline CDR1 is SGHDT and CDR2 is YYEEEE. CDR3 bases: TGTGCCAGCAGCTGGGACAGGGGGCATCAGGAGGATGGCTACACCTTC. As protein: CASSWDRGHQEDGYTF.

The chain employs TRBV28 and TRBJ1-2; TRBD1 matches 7 bases. The length of the CDR3 is 17 residues. V was pared by 6 bases and J by 0 bases, with 13 bases of the junction left unmatched. Germline V gene data show CDR1 as MDHEN and CDR2 as SYDVKM. For the CDR3, the DNA is TGTGCCAGCAGCTCTCCTCGACAGGGCAAAGCTAACTATGGCTACACCTTC. This codes for CASSSPRQGKANYGYTF.

CDR3 in amino acids: CASSTPDRGYEKLFF. Written as DNA, the CDR3 is TGTGCCAGTAGTACCCCGGACAGGGGCTACGAAAAACTGTTTTTT. The chain couples TRBV19 to TRBJ1-4, with 9 bases lining up with TRBD1. Germline CDR1 reads LNHDA; CDR2 reads SQIVND (reference sequence). V gave up 4 bases and J gave up 8 bases; unmatched junction bases: 8. This CDR3 region has 15 residues.

The V and J genes are TRBV6-5 and TRBJ1-6, with D possibly being TRBD1 (6 bases). The CDR3 runs to 12 residues. Trimming pared 8 bases from V and 10 bases from J, leaving 12 bases between. Germline V gene data show CDR1 as MNHEY and CDR2 as SVGAGI. The CDR3 region is CASSTGGSPLHF. The CDR3 DNA reads TGTGCCAGCTCGACAGGTGGCTCACCCCTCCACTTT.